These 22 T cell receptor beta chains originate from one sample sequenced in a study of CD8+ T cells in alopecia areata. Investigators isolated RNA and reverse transcribed it into cDNA to act as the sequencing template. Generated by immunoSEQ multiplex PCR, the TCRdb table keeps only in-frame clones and is missing some. The table has about 300,000 clones, 58% seen once; the top ten hold more than 1.5%. Indicated treatment: oral pan-JAK inhibitor, 5-10 mg twice daily. The sample here was CD4+ T cells sorted from blood, taken at week 24, from a patient treated with tofacitinib. The receptors originated from a human donor with alopecia areata.

The sample holds one count of this clone. The V and J genes are TRBV10-3 and TRBJ1-2, with 8 bases that match TRBD1. The junction had 2 bases not matched to a gene; V was cut back by 6 bases and J by 2 bases. The CDR3 runs 13 residues. In germline, CDR1 is ENHRY, CDR2 SYGVKD. CDR3 coding DNA: TGTGCCATCAGCAGGGGGCCGAACTATGGCTACACCTTC. Its protein is CAISRGPNYGYTF.

This chain links TRBV9 with TRBJ1-2; D not resolved. The CDR3 loop spans 12 amino acids. Per germline, CDR1 SGDLS and CDR2 YYNGEE. Trimming left V 3 bases short and J 0 bases short, with 3 bases between. CDR3 in DNA: TGTGCCAGCAGCGCCGCTAACTATGGCTACACCTTC. The encoded protein is CASSAANYGYTF.

V is TRBV29-1 and J is TRBJ1-2; 8 bases match TRBD1. CDR1 and CDR2 (germline): SQVTM, ANQGSEA. Trimming cost V 3 bases and J 8 bases; bases outside gene matches: 8. The CDR3 loop spans 13 amino acids. The DNA for the CDR3 is TGCAGCGTTGAGAGGACAGGGAAGAGCGGCTACACCTTC. It codes for CSVERTGKSGYTF. Supplemented by reference TRBV29-1 and TRBJ1-2, the full variable domain reads SAVISQKPSRDICQRGTSLTIQCQVDSQVTMMFWYRQQPGQSLTLIATANQGSEATYESGFVIDKFPISRPNLTFSTLTVSNMSPEDSSIYLCSVERTGKSGYTFGSGTRLTVV.

The chain combines TRBV4-1 with TRBJ2-5; D remains unclear. The V end was cut by 0 bases, the J end by 8 bases, with 10 bases between. From germline, CDR1 is MGHRA and CDR2 YSYEKL. The CDR3 covers 13 residues. CDR3 loop: CASSQDLLDTQYF. CDR3 DNA sequence: TGCGCCAGCAGCCAAGACCTATTGGACACCCAGTACTTC.

The chain employs TRBV7-8 and TRBJ1-6; the D gene is possibly TRBD1 (6 bases). V was trimmed by 1 base and J by 10 bases, leaving 14 bases between them. In germline, CDR1 is SGHVS, CDR2 FQNEAQ. CDR3 length: 15 amino acids. CDR3 region: CASSLGVGGQSPLHF. CDR3 DNA: TGTGCCAGCAGCTTAGGTGTCGGGGGACAATCACCCCTCCACTTT. The whole variable domain, filled in from reference TRBV7-8 and TRBJ1-6, reads GAGVSQSPRYKVAKRGQDVALRCDPISGHVSLFWYQQALGQGPEFLTYFQNEAQLDKSGLPSDRFFAERPEGSVSTLKIQRTQQEDSAVYLCASSLGVGGQSPLHFGNGTRLTVT.

In this sample, this clone turned up a few times. Other DNA sequences from this sample encode an identical CDR3 as well. The chain joins TRBV29-1 to TRBJ1-1; D remains unclear. Trimming removed 6 bases from V and 2 bases from J, with 10 bases in between. CDR1 is SQVTM, CDR2 ANQGSEA, per germline. The CDR3 loop spans 12 amino acids. CDR3 sequence: CSVTGGNTEAFF. The CDR3 region has the DNA TGCAGCGTAACGGGAGGTAACACTGAAGCTTTCTTT. The variable domain in full, with the rest retrieved from reference TRBV29-1 and TRBJ1-1, is SAVISQKPSRDICQRGTSLTIQCQVDSQVTMMFWYRQQPGQSLTLIATANQGSEATYESGFVIDKFPISRPNLTFSTLTVSNMSPEDSSIYLCSVTGGNTEAFFGQGTRLTVV.

The chain joins TRBV5-1 to TRBJ2-7, with 9 nucleotides matching TRBD1. Trimming took 4 bases from V and 6 from J; bases not matched to a gene: 11. CDR3 length: 15 residues. Germline V gene sequence: CDR1 SGHRS, CDR2 YFSETQ. CDR3 in amino acids: CASSVRRDRVSEQYF. The CDR3 DNA reads TGCGCCAGCAGCGTTCGCCGGGACAGGGTTTCCGAGCAGTACTTC.

The genes are TRBV7-9 and TRBJ1-6, with a possible D match to TRBD1 (5 bases). Trimming stripped 4 bases from V and 5 bases from J, with 9 bases between. Germline loops: CDR1 SEHNR, CDR2 FQNEAQ (reference sequence). The CDR3 extends over 14 amino acids. The CDR3 reads CASSSGRDNSPLHF. CDR3 bases: TGTGCCAGCAGCTCGGGACGGGATAATTCACCCCTCCACTTT.

In the case of this clone: This CDR3 is also generated by other DNA sequences in the sample. The V call is TRBV5-1, the J call TRBJ2-1; D not certain. The V gene's germline CDR1 is SGHRS and CDR2 YFSETQ. V lost 0 bases to trimming and J lost 9 bases, with 4 bases between them. The CDR3 extends over 11 amino acids. CDR3 amino acids: CASSLDREQFF. DNA of the CDR3: TGCGCCAGCAGCTTGGATCGTGAGCAGTTCTTC.

This clone has just a few counts. The rearrangement links TRBV19 to TRBJ1-1; D gene uncertain. V was pared by 3 bases and J by 0 bases, with 5 bases between. In germline, CDR1 is LNHDA, CDR2 SQIVND (reference sequence). The CDR3 runs 13 residues. In DNA form, the CDR3 reads TGTGCCAGTAGTATCCAGATGAACACTGAAGCTTTCTTT. Residues: CASSIQMNTEAFF.

The V and J genes are TRBV27 and TRBJ1-6, with a weak D call TRBD1 (6 bases). V lost 8 bases, J lost 9 bases, and 23 bases lay in between. The germline V gene encodes CDR1 MNHEY and CDR2 SMNVEV (reference sequence). This CDR3 contains 16 residues. The CDR3 region has the DNA TGTGCCAGCCTCGCGGGGGCGTTAAACGCGGCTTCACCCCTCCACTTT. It codes for CASLAGALNAASPLHF.

This clone was seen only a few times. The CDR3 DNA follows: TGTGCCAGCAGTACCATAGCGGGGGGCACAGATACGCAGTATTTT. Amino acid sequence: CASSTIAGGTDTQYF. The chain combines TRBV6-5 with TRBJ2-3; TRBD2 agrees at 9 bases. The germline gives CDR1 MNHEY, CDR2 SVGAGI. The length of the CDR3 is 15 residues. Germline trimming cut 5 bases from V and 1 base from J; bases unmatched to any gene: 4.

The J gene is TRBJ1-2, the V gene TRBV28; TRBD1 agrees at 12 bases. The CDR3 runs to 13 residues. Germline CDR1 is MDHEN and CDR2 is SYDVKM. V dropped 5 bases and J dropped 7; count of bases not matched to a gene: 2. CDR3 region: CASSGTGGGGYTF. The CDR3 nucleotides read TGTGCCAGCAGTGGGACAGGGGGCGGTGGCTACACCTTC.

The V gene is TRBV4-1, the J gene TRBJ2-5, with 9 bases lining up with TRBD2. V was pared by 1 base and J by 5 bases, with 8 bases of the junction left unmatched. The CDR3 consists of 16 residues. Germline V gives CDR1 MGHRA, CDR2 YSYEKL. CDR3 protein: CASSQAEAGGLETQYF. CDR3 coding DNA: TGCGCCAGCAGCCAAGCCGAGGCGGGGGGGCTCGAGACCCAGTACTTC.

V usage is TRBV9 and J usage is TRBJ2-7; 7 nucleotides match TRBD1. V was clipped by 0 bases and J by 3 bases; unmatched bases: 6. This CDR3 spans 15 amino acids. Germline V gene sequence: CDR1 SGDLS, CDR2 YYNGEE. The CDR3 spells CASSVGGQTHYEQYF. The DNA for the CDR3 is TGTGCCAGCAGCGTAGGGGGACAGACACACTACGAGCAGTACTTC.

This clone was found many times. This chain connects TRBV20-1 to TRBJ2-3; 8 bases are shared with TRBD1. The CDR3 contains 11 residues. Germline assignment: CDR1 DFQATT and CDR2 SNEGSKA (reference sequence). V lost 6 bases, J lost 6 bases, and 2 bases stayed unmatched. The CDR3 spells CSAHRGDTQYF. CDR3 sequence (DNA): TGCAGTGCCCACAGGGGGGATACGCAGTATTTT.

The gene calls are TRBV5-1 and TRBJ2-7, with 9 bases fitting TRBD1. CDR1 and CDR2 from the germline V gene are SGHRS and YFSETQ. The CDR3 extends over 15 amino acids. V was pared by 4 bases and J by 0 bases, with 5 bases of the junction left unmatched. DNA of the CDR3: TGCGCCAGCAGCCGGGACAGGGTGCCCTCCTACGAGCAGTACTTC. Encoded protein: CASSRDRVPSYEQYF.

V gene TRBV5-6 combines with J gene TRBJ2-1; D is perhaps TRBD1 or TRBD2 (5 bases each). Germline CDR1 reads SGHDT; CDR2 reads YYEEEE. The length of the CDR3 is 15 residues. Trimming pared 4 bases from V and 5 bases from J, leaving 16 bases between. The CDR3 DNA reads as TGTGCCAGCAGCCTAAGGGGATCAGCGGACAATGAGCAGTTCTTC. Amino acids: CASSLRGSADNEQFF.

This chain links TRBV5-1 with TRBJ2-1; no clear D. The CDR3 runs 14 residues. Germline V gene lookup returns CDR1 SGHRS and CDR2 YFSETQ. V shed 0 bases and J shed 4 bases, with 8 bases lying between them. CDR3 sequence reads: CASSLAFRYNEQFF. In DNA form, the CDR3 reads TGCGCCAGCAGCTTGGCCTTTCGGTACAATGAGCAGTTCTTC.

The chain employs TRBV6-5 and TRBJ1-5; D gene ambiguous. Germline loops: CDR1 MNHEY, CDR2 SVGAGI. V was cut by 3 bases and J by 7 bases, with 10 bases left in between. There are 13 residues in the CDR3. The CDR3 reads CASSYGKGQPQHF. The CDR3 DNA is TGTGCCAGCAGTTATGGCAAAGGGCAGCCCCAGCATTTT.

To note about this clone: Other DNA sequences in the sample encode the same CDR3. The chain employs TRBV6-5 and TRBJ2-7, with 8 nucleotides matching TRBD1. Germline V gene sequence: CDR1 MNHEY, CDR2 SVGAGI. V was pared by 2 bases and J by 6 bases, with 6 bases of the junction left unmatched. This CDR3 is built from 14 residues. CDR3 sequence: CASSYPGQGGEQYF. In DNA, the CDR3 is TGTGCCAGCAGTTACCCTGGACAGGGAGGCGAGCAGTACTTC.

The CDR3, as DNA: TGTGCCAGCAGTTCGCGCGGGGGGCCCCGAGAGACCCAGTACTTC. It codes for CASSSRGGPRETQYF. The rearrangement joins TRBV6-6 to TRBJ2-5, with 8 positions matching TRBD2. Germline V lookup: CDR1 MNHNY, CDR2 SVGAGI (reference sequence). The ends lost 4 bases at V and 4 bases at J; junction bases unmatched: 8. The CDR3 has 15 amino acids.